This T cell receptor (beta chain) emerged from a study of blood T cell repertoires in COVID-19 (dated by TCRdb to 2018 to 2021). Background on the whole study: The collaborator samples originated in the United States, Italy and Spain and spanned the acute and convalescent phases of COVID-19. The material from the prospective study consisted of cDNA or gDNA derived from T cells, B-cell-depleted T cells, or PBMCs. Subjects who had been exposed to COVID-19, were actively infected with it, or had recovered from it provided the deeply sampled blood TCRbeta repertoires that made up the dataset. A freely available public database, intended as a resource for researchers studying the immune response to SARS-CoV-2, is where the repertoires were released. The samples were drawn from the first 160 participants of the ongoing ImmuneRACE study and from 950 to 1,500 subjects provided by 6 global collaborators. The sample metadata nearly always contained a de-identified subject ID, COVID-19 status, age in years and sex. Where HLA class I and class II types were available, the types were taken from metadata supplied by the sample provider, not from assay-based typing.

Results the study describes overall, beyond this receptor: The quantity of clinical and demographic metadata differed by source and by participant and was supplied without curation.

As regards this clone: Its recognized antigen is unknown. Base qualities are not provided; no much larger clone lies one nucleotide away.

CDR1 and CDR2 are read off the germline V gene (reference sequence) as SEHNR and FQNEAQ. Taken from cysteine to phenylalanine, the CDR3 has 15 residues. The retained sequence is limited to the CDR3, 45 bases, with the frame set at the first base. Germline trimming amounts to 5 bases on V and 5 bases on J, with 5 as the count of junction bases outside the gene matches. Enrolling through a virtual design, the prospective study's participants ranged in age from roughly 18 to 95 years and lived across 24 United States geographic areas. Cohort assignment in the prospective study relied on participant-reported clinical history from a screening survey and a study questionnaire. Recovered participants in ImmuneRACE Cohort 3 were defined as having two consecutive negative NP/OP PCR tests, clearance from a healthcare professional, or resolution of symptoms. Each participant in the prospective study had whole blood, serum and a nasopharyngeal or oropharyngeal swab collected by mobile phlebotomists. Over an approximately two-month period, participants in the prospective study had the option of providing additional blood draws and questionnaires. Blood samples from the prospective study were shipped frozen or at room temperature prior to DNA extraction.

TCRbeta CDR3 regions were amplified from genomic DNA by means of the immunoSEQ Assay, a bias-controlled multiplex PCR. The study's processing was this. Nucleated cell counts per sample were estimated from amplification of reference gene primers within the assay. To quantify the absolute abundance of each unique TCRbeta CDR3 rearrangement, sequence reads were collapsed and filtered. For each sample, productive Simpson clonality was calculated as the square root of Simpson's diversity index over productive rearrangements. The table comes from immuneACCESS by way of TCRdb, which keeps in-frame sequences with V and J called. Part of the clones is missing from these tables; in studies checked, under half for an unresolved V gene and the rest for unknown reasons. D and trimming were read from the DNA, whereas the V and J calls and clone size are those reported in that table. Within this sample are around 190,000 clones, with 80% to 90% of them counted one time only. Clones ranked in the top ten supply roughly 8.9% of the sample.

This receptor was identified in a young woman who had recovered from COVID-19. The sample taken for sequencing was PBMCs or T cells enriched from blood (not recorded which). The chain is made from TRBV7-9 and TRBJ2-5, with 13 central nucleotides matching TRBD2. The CDR3 here reads CASSMTSGRYETQYF. The nucleotides are TGTGCCAGCAGCATGACTAGCGGGAGGTATGAGACCCAGTACTTC.